The rows below give T cell receptor beta chains drawn from one sample of a study of CD4+ T cells in melanoma. TCRdb keeps only in-frame clones here, not all; method: immunoSEQ multiplex PCR. The sample includes 9,000 to 13,000 clones, roughly two thirds of them seen just once. Sequencing used cells from a culture (not recorded whether cultured in vitro). The receptor set was obtained from a human donor with melanoma. CDR3s leave out the opening cysteine and the closing phenylalanine or tryptophan. The D gene is left open where the match is weak.

D	J	V	CDR3
-	TRBJ1-5	TRBV7-2	ASSLVGGGYNQPQH
-	TRBJ1-2	TRBV30	AWSGRSRSSYGYT
TRBD1	TRBJ1-2	TRBV7-9	ASSFREGSQGDYGYT
-	TRBJ1-2	TRBV9	ASSVPRGYT
-	TRBJ1-4	TRBV5-8	ASSLQSSNEKLF
-	-	TRBV6-5	ASSFTWLSLSHEQY
-	TRBJ1-3	TRBV7-7	ASSLYPRDPVLLTGNTIY
TRBD2	TRBJ2-1	TRBV4-1	ASSQRGVYNEQF
-	TRBJ2-7	TRBV5-5	ASRKDRNYEQY
-	TRBJ2-1	TRBV6-1	ASSRQDYNEQF
-	TRBJ1-5	TRBV7-8	ASSSERLEPQH